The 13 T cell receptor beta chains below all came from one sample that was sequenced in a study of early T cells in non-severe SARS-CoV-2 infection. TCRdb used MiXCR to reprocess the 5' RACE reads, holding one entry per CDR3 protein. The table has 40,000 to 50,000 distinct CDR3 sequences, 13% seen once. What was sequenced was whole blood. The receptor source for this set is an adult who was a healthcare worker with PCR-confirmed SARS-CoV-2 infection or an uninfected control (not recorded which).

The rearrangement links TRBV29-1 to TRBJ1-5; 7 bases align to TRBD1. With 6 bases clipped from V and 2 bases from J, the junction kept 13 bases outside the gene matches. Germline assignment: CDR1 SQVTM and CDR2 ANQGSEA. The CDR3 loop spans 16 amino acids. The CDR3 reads CSVPWTGPLGNQPQHF. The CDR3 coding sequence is TGCAGCGTCCCGTGGACAGGCCCGTTAGGCAATCAGCCCCAGCATTTT.

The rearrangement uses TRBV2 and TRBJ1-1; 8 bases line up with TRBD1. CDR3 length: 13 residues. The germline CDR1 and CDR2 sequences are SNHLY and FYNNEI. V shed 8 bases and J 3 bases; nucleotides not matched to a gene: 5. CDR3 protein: CASSMDRDTEAFF. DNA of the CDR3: TGTGCCAGCTCTATGGACAGGGACACTGAAGCTTTCTTT.

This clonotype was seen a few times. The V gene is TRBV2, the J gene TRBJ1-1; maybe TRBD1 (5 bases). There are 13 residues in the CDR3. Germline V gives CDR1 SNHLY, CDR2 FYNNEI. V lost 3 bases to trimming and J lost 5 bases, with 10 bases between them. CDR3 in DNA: TGTGCCAGCAGTGAGGAAGGGGAGACTGAAGCTTTCTTT. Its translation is CASSEEGETEAFF. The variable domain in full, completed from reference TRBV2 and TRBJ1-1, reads EPEVTQTPSHQVTQMGQEVILRCVPISNHLYFYWYRQILGQKVEFLVSFYNNEISEKSEIFDDQFSVERPDGSNFTLKIRSTKLEDSAMYFCASSEEGETEAFFGQGTRLTVV.

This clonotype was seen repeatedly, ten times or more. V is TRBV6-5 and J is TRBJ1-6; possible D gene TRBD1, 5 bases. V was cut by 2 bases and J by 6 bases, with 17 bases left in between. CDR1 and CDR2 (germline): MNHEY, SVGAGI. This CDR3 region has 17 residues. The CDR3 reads CASSYRGSQYSNSPLHF. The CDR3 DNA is TGTGCCAGCAGTTACAGGGGATCGCAGTATAGTAATTCACCCCTCCACTTT.

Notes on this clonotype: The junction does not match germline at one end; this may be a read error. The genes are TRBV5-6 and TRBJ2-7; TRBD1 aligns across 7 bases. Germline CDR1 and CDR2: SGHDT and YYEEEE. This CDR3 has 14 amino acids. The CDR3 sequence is CASNLRDRVYEQYF. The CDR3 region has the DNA TGTGCCAGCAACTTGCGAGACAGGGTATACGAGCAGTACTTC.

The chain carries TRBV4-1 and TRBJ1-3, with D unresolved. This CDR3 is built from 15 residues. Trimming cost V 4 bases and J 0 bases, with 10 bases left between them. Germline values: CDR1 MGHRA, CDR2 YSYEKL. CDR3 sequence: CASSPRATSGNTIYF. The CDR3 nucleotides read TGCGCCAGCAGCCCCCGGGCCACCTCTGGAAACACCATATATTTT.

The DNA of the CDR3 is TGTGCCAGCAGCCTTACAACGAGCTCCTACGAGCAGTACTTC. Translated, it gives CASSLTTSSYEQYF. The V and J genes are TRBV14 and TRBJ2-7; D is uncertain. Germline CDR1 reads SGHDN; CDR2 reads FVKESK. Trimming left V 4 bases short and J 0 bases short, with 10 bases between. The CDR3 consists of 14 residues.

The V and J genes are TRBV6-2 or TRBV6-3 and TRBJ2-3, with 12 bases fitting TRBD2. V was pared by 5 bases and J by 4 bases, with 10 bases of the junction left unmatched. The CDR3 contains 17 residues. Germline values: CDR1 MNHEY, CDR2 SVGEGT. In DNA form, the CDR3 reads TGTGCCAGCAGTGGGAGACTAGCGGGAGTCTCCCCAGATACGCAGTATTTT. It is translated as CASSGRLAGVSPDTQYF.

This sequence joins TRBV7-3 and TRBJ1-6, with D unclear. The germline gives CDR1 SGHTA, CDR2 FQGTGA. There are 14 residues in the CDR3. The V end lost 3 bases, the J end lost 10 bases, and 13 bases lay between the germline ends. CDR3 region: CASSFRAGGSPLHF. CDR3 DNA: TGTGCCAGCAGCTTCCGCGCAGGTGGATCACCCCTCCACTTT.

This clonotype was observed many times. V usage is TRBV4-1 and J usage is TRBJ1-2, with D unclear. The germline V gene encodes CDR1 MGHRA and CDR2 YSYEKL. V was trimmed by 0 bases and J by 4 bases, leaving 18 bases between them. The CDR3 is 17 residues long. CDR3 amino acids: CASSQDLSRREGYGYTF. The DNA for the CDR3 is TGCGCCAGCAGCCAAGATCTCTCTAGGAGGGAGGGCTATGGCTACACCTTC.

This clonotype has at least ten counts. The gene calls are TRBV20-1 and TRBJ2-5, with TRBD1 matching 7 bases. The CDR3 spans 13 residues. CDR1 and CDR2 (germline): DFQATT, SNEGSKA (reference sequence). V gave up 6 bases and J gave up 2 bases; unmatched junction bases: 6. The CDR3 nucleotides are TGCAGTGCGGAACGCAGGGGGCAAGAGACCCAGTACTTC. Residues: CSAERRGQETQYF.

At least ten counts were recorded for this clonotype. The CDR3 is CSARGGNQPQHF. CDR3 DNA sequence: TGCAGTGCTAGAGGGGGCAATCAGCCCCAGCATTTT. This chain connects TRBV20-1 to TRBJ1-5; D is unclear. The germline gives CDR1 DFQATT, CDR2 SNEGSKA (reference sequence). This CDR3 region has 12 residues. V lost 1 base to trimming and J lost 2 bases, with 3 bases between them.

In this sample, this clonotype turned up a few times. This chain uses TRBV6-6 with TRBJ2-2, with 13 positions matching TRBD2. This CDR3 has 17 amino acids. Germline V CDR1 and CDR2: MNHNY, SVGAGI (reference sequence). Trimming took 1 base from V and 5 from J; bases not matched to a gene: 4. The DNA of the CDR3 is TGTGCCAGCAGTTACTTACCGGGACTAGCGGGAACCGGGGAGCTGTTTTTT. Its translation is CASSYLPGLAGTGELFF.